This is a list of T cell receptor beta chains from one sample in a study of T-cell memory formation after mild COVID-19. TCRdb re-analysed the 5' RACE reads in MiXCR, keeping a single row per CDR3 protein. The sample has about 610,000 distinct CDR3 sequences, roughly a sixth seen once; the top ten hold about 8.1%. Sequenced input: PBMCs or a T cell subset sorted from them (not recorded which). Receptors originate from an adult woman who had mild COVID-19 (a few samples of this study predate the infection). Cell type and time point are not known. Each CDR3 is given with its conserved first and last residue. A D gene is named only where the DNA matches it firmly. Clone size, where shown, is once, few, many, or a class for clones that have expanded.

clone size: -
J gene: TRBJ1-6
V gene: TRBV20-1
D gene: -
CDR3 protein: CSARVPGQGNSPLHF

clone size: -
J gene: TRBJ1-5
V gene: TRBV19
D gene: TRBD1
CDR3 protein: CASSMGTGVNQPQHF

clone size: -
J gene: TRBJ2-5
V gene: TRBV20-1
D gene: TRBD2
CDR3 protein: CSANPSGQETQYF

clone size: -
J gene: TRBJ2-1
V gene: TRBV7-8
D gene: TRBD2
CDR3 protein: CASSLVGGPLYEQFF

clone size: -
J gene: TRBJ2-5
V gene: TRBV5-1
D gene: TRBD1
CDR3 protein: CASSTLGQDTQETQYF

clone size: -
J gene: TRBJ1-5
V gene: TRBV12-3/TRBV12-4
D gene: -
CDR3 protein: CASRTGTSNQPQHF

clone size: few
J gene: TRBJ2-7
V gene: TRBV5-1
D gene: -
CDR3 protein: CASSLEGGVYEQYF

clone size: -
J gene: TRBJ2-1
V gene: TRBV7-2
D gene: TRBD2
CDR3 protein: CASSLEWILAGRSYNEQFF

clone size: -
J gene: TRBJ2-1
V gene: TRBV7-2
D gene: -
CDR3 protein: CASSLSLANNEQFF

clone size: -
J gene: TRBJ1-2
V gene: TRBV6-5
D gene: -
CDR3 protein: CASTFRGRANYGYTF

clone size: few
J gene: TRBJ2-7
V gene: TRBV6-2/TRBV6-3
D gene: TRBD1
CDR3 protein: CASLRDRGAEQYF

clone size: few
J gene: TRBJ2-1
V gene: TRBV27
D gene: -
CDR3 protein: CASSLFGTSSYNEQFF

clone size: many
J gene: TRBJ2-3
V gene: TRBV6-1
D gene: -
CDR3 protein: CASSEQGGGTDTQYF

clone size: few
J gene: TRBJ1-4
V gene: TRBV19
D gene: -
CDR3 protein: CASSKGTTNEKLFF

clone size: many
J gene: TRBJ2-3
V gene: TRBV12-3/TRBV12-4
D gene: -
CDR3 protein: CAIRTDTQYF

clone size: few
J gene: TRBJ2-7
V gene: TRBV7-6
D gene: -
CDR3 protein: CASSLQGAGQYF

clone size: -
J gene: TRBJ1-6
V gene: TRBV20-1
D gene: TRBD1
CDR3 protein: CSARVGTGGSPLHF

clone size: -
J gene: TRBJ2-1
V gene: TRBV6-4
D gene: TRBD2
CDR3 protein: CASSVFGGRGFHEQFF

clone size: -
J gene: TRBJ2-7
V gene: TRBV6-1
D gene: TRBD1
CDR3 protein: CASTPDRGYEQYF

clone size: -
J gene: TRBJ2-7
V gene: TRBV24-1
D gene: -
CDR3 protein: CATSDPSSSSIYEQYF

clone size: few
J gene: TRBJ2-5
V gene: TRBV29-1
D gene: -
CDR3 protein: CSVRKETQYF

clone size: -
J gene: TRBJ1-5
V gene: TRBV27
D gene: TRBD1
CDR3 protein: CASSSTGAYNQPQHF

clone size: few
J gene: TRBJ2-1
V gene: TRBV7-9
D gene: TRBD2
CDR3 protein: CASSPRLAPRSHEQFF

clone size: -
J gene: TRBJ2-3
V gene: TRBV7-2
D gene: -
CDR3 protein: CASSPGWRGPPGTDTQYF

clone size: -
J gene: TRBJ2-3
V gene: TRBV7-2
D gene: -
CDR3 protein: CASSRFRSPGLGDTQYF

clone size: -
J gene: TRBJ2-1
V gene: TRBV5-5
D gene: TRBD2
CDR3 protein: CASSLGDYLNEQFF

clone size: many
J gene: TRBJ1-2
V gene: TRBV7-8
D gene: TRBD1
CDR3 protein: CASSPDRDSKANYGYTF

clone size: -
J gene: TRBJ1-3
V gene: TRBV2
D gene: -
CDR3 protein: CASRDRGGGNTIYF

clone size: few
J gene: TRBJ2-1
V gene: TRBV7-9
D gene: TRBD2
CDR3 protein: CASSLSRASGNEQFF

clone size: many
J gene: TRBJ1-1
V gene: TRBV20-1
D gene: TRBD1
CDR3 protein: CSAKGALEAFF

clone size: few
J gene: TRBJ2-7
V gene: TRBV30
D gene: -
CDR3 protein: CAWSVQLGEQYF

clone size: -
J gene: TRBJ1-6
V gene: TRBV9
D gene: TRBD1
CDR3 protein: CASSVGQGNSPLHF

clone size: -
J gene: TRBJ2-7
V gene: TRBV20-1
D gene: TRBD2
CDR3 protein: CSARYPGLAYEQYF

clone size: -
J gene: TRBJ2-7
V gene: TRBV20-1
D gene: TRBD2
CDR3 protein: CSGVREGRPYEQYF

clone size: few
J gene: TRBJ2-1
V gene: TRBV5-6
D gene: -
CDR3 protein: CASSLGTFNEQFF

clone size: -
J gene: TRBJ2-3
V gene: TRBV5-1
D gene: TRBD2
CDR3 protein: CASSLGSSGASDTQYF

clone size: -
J gene: TRBJ2-1
V gene: TRBV29-1
D gene: -
CDR3 protein: CSVAGREVSNEQFF

clone size: few
J gene: TRBJ1-1
V gene: TRBV27
D gene: -
CDR3 protein: CASSSGRAILNTEAFF

clone size: -
J gene: TRBJ2-7
V gene: TRBV3-1
D gene: TRBD2
CDR3 protein: CASSQLLGGVSSYEQYF

clone size: -
J gene: TRBJ1-2
V gene: TRBV7-2
D gene: -
CDR3 protein: CASSLFDSSASNYGYTF

clone size: -
J gene: TRBJ2-7
V gene: TRBV2
D gene: TRBD2
CDR3 protein: CASTESTSGNYEQYF

clone size: few
J gene: TRBJ2-7
V gene: TRBV19
D gene: TRBD2
CDR3 protein: CASSIATSGESYEQYF

clone size: -
J gene: TRBJ1-5
V gene: TRBV7-9
D gene: -
CDR3 protein: CASSLTPYQPQHF

clone size: -
J gene: TRBJ2-3
V gene: TRBV4-1
D gene: -
CDR3 protein: CASSTGSVLDTQYF

clone size: -
J gene: TRBJ2-1
V gene: TRBV19
D gene: -
CDR3 protein: CAIRGRDNNEQFF

clone size: -
J gene: TRBJ2-3
V gene: TRBV6-5
D gene: -
CDR3 protein: CASMPGAGVGDTQYF

clone size: -
J gene: TRBJ2-2
V gene: TRBV2
D gene: -
CDR3 protein: CASSERGREITGELFF

clone size: few
J gene: TRBJ2-2
V gene: TRBV24-1
D gene: TRBD2
CDR3 protein: CATSDLGLGTGELFF

clone size: few
J gene: TRBJ2-1
V gene: TRBV20-1
D gene: -
CDR3 protein: CSARDGAGSHNEQFF

clone size: few
J gene: TRBJ2-1
V gene: TRBV10-3
D gene: -
CDR3 protein: CAISEYGSYNEQFF

clone size: -
J gene: TRBJ2-1
V gene: TRBV10-3
D gene: -
CDR3 protein: CAISSDSLNNEQFF

clone size: -
J gene: TRBJ2-7
V gene: TRBV7-3
D gene: TRBD1
CDR3 protein: CASSLLQGGEQYF